The 29 T cell receptor beta chains presented below share a single source sample, sequenced in a study of beta chain features in type 1 diabetes (dated by TCRdb to 2017 to 2018). The method behind the library was the immunoSEQ multiplex PCR assay. All of the isolated RNA was reverse transcribed with the High Capacity cDNA Reverse Transcription Kit, so expressed TCRB transcripts were sequenced. Not all clones reach the TCRdb copy of this immuneACCESS table, which keeps in-frame sequences only. Checked studies attribute under half of the gap to unresolved V genes and leave the rest unexplained. The sample table lists more than 150,000 clones, just over 9% of them with a count of one. The ten biggest clones cover 2% to 3% of the sample. What was sequenced was central memory CD4+ T cells from blood. Receptors originate from a woman between 18 and 30 years old in good health.

The chain links TRBV5-6 to TRBJ2-1; 8 nucleotides align to TRBD1. CDR1 and CDR2 from the germline V gene are SGHDT and YYEEEE. The CDR3 is 16 residues long. The V segment lost 1 base and the J segment 4 bases; nucleotides outside the gene matches: 7. The CDR3 nucleotides read TGTGCCAGCAGCTTGTTTTGGACAGGGACTTACAATGAGCAGTTCTTC. The encoded protein is CASSLFWTGTYNEQFF.

The CDR3 region is CASTPGTSDDNEQFF. The CDR3 DNA reads as TGTGCCAGCACCCCCGGGACTAGCGACGACAATGAGCAGTTCTTC. V and J are TRBV2 and TRBJ2-1; TRBD2 aligns across 10 bases. The CDR3 has 15 amino acids. The V segment lost 7 bases and the J segment 5 bases; nucleotides outside the gene matches: 8. Germline CDR1 and CDR2: SNHLY and FYNNEI.

V is TRBV30 and J is TRBJ1-5, with D hard to call. CDR3 length: 15 residues. V was clipped by 0 bases and J by 7 bases, with 16 bases between them. Looked up from germline, CDR1 is GTSNPN and CDR2 is SVGIG (reference sequence). The CDR3: CAWSVAAAVGQPQHF. The CDR3 DNA reads as TGTGCCTGGAGTGTAGCCGCGGCAGTAGGACAGCCCCAGCATTTT.

This clone was detected only a few times. The chain is built from TRBV30 and TRBJ2-7, with D perhaps matching TRBD2 (6 bases). Per germline, CDR1 GTSNPN and CDR2 SVGIG (reference sequence). V was cut by 2 bases and J by 7 bases, with 15 bases left in between. The CDR3 runs 13 residues. CDR3 loop: CAWSRDSQREQYF. For the CDR3, the DNA is TGTGCCTGGAGTCGGGACTCTCAACGGGAGCAGTACTTC.

This clone has more than one count but fewer than ten. J is TRBJ2-3 and V is TRBV28, with TRBD2 identical over 11 bases. V was pared by 7 bases and J by 6 bases, with 12 bases of the junction left unmatched. CDR1 is MDHEN, CDR2 SYDVKM, per germline. CDR3 length: 16 amino acids. Here the CDR3 DNA reads TGTGCCAGCACCTCCGTCGCCGGGACTAGCGGCGATACGCAGTATTTT. Residues: CASTSVAGTSGDTQYF.

In its sample, this clone was seen a few times. The V and J genes are TRBV11-2 and TRBJ2-1; D perhaps matches TRBD2 (6 bases). The CDR3 totals 13 residues. The germline V gene encodes CDR1 SGHAT and CDR2 FQNNGV. V lost 5 bases to trimming and J lost 5 bases, with 10 bases between them. The CDR3 is CASSETRDNEQFF. The CDR3, as DNA: TGTGCCAGCAGCGAGACTAGAGACAATGAGCAGTTCTTC.

This chain links TRBV2 with TRBJ2-2; perhaps TRBD1 as D (5 bases). V gave up 7 bases and J gave up 7 bases, with 19 bases separating them. CDR1 and CDR2 from the germline V gene are SNHLY and FYNNEI. The CDR3 sequence is 15 residues long. CDR3 loop: CASTWTPGSIGELFF. CDR3 coding DNA: TGTGCCAGCACGTGGACCCCAGGGTCAATCGGGGAGCTGTTTTTT.

This clone was counted a few times. The rearrangement uses TRBV11-1 and TRBJ1-6; D is unclear. Per germline, CDR1 SGHAT and CDR2 FQDESV (reference sequence). Trimming shortened V by 5 bases and J by 9 bases, and 20 bases separated the two germline ends. The CDR3 has 16 amino acids. CDR3 loop: CASSPPGRSGGSPLHF. CDR3 DNA: TGTGCCAGCAGCCCCCCGGGGAGGAGTGGCGGTTCACCCCTCCACTTT.

Notes on this clone: Other DNA sequences in this specimen translate into the identical CDR3. The V and J genes are TRBV7-9 and TRBJ1-1; no reliable D call. There are 14 residues in the CDR3. Germline V lookup: CDR1 SEHNR, CDR2 FQNEAQ (reference sequence). The germline V and J ends were trimmed by 1 base and 2 bases, with 8 bases remaining between them. CDR3 protein: CASSLDGHNTEAFF. The CDR3 DNA reads TGTGCCAGCAGCTTAGATGGGCATAACACTGAAGCTTTCTTT.

This clone was picked up a small number of times. The chain is built from TRBV30 and TRBJ2-3; the match to TRBD2 covers 9 bases. With 5 bases clipped from V and 6 bases from J, the junction kept 9 bases outside the gene matches. The CDR3 is 14 residues long. Germline V lookup: CDR1 GTSNPN, CDR2 SVGIG (reference sequence). The CDR3 nucleotides read TGTGCCTGGGAGCGGGAGGCCGGAGGGGATACGCAGTATTTT. It is translated as CAWEREAGGDTQYF.

The chain is built from TRBV2 and TRBJ2-5, with D unclear. Germline V gene data show CDR1 as SNHLY and CDR2 as FYNNEI. This CDR3 has 12 amino acids. V was pared by 1 base and J by 7 bases, with 7 bases between. The CDR3 region is CASSEVRGTQYF. The CDR3 DNA sequence: TGTGCCAGCAGTGAAGTGCGAGGGACCCAGTACTTC.

This clone is termed medium-sized. This same CDR3 is encoded by further DNA sequences in the sample. In DNA form, the CDR3 reads TGTGCCAGCAGCCTACAGGAGACCCAGTACTTC. It is translated as CASSLQETQYF. The V gene is TRBV11-3, the J gene TRBJ2-5; D call uncertain. Trimming stripped 5 bases from V and 5 bases from J, with 6 bases between. Germline assignment: CDR1 SGHNT and CDR2 YENEEA. The CDR3 spans 11 residues.

CDR3 sequence reads: CASSLAPTKIGETQYF. CDR3 in DNA: TGTGCCAGCAGCCTGGCTCCGACTAAAATAGGAGAGACCCAGTACTTC. J is TRBJ2-5 and V is TRBV7-9; a weak D match, TRBD2 (5 bases). CDR1 and CDR2 (germline): SEHNR, FQNEAQ (reference sequence). Trimming stripped 5 bases from V and 4 bases from J, with 20 bases between. The CDR3 consists of 16 residues.

This chain joins TRBV7-2 and TRBJ2-5, with a weak D call TRBD2 (5 bases). Germline V gives CDR1 SGHTA, CDR2 FQGNSA. Trimming took off 5 bases at V and 5 bases at J, with 18 bases between the two ends. This CDR3 is built from 15 residues. CDR3 in DNA: TGTGCCAGCAGCCTCGACCGGACTCGTGCGGAGACCCAGTACTTC. Its protein is CASSLDRTRAETQYF.

This clone was counted only a few times. This sequence joins TRBV5-6 and TRBJ1-2; no firm D call. V lost 4 bases and J lost 4, with 11 bases in between. The CDR3 totals 13 residues. Per germline, CDR1 SGHDT and CDR2 YYEEEE. CDR3 in DNA: TGTGCCAGCAGCCAGGAGGTCGGCTATGGCTACACCTTC. Protein sequence: CASSQEVGYGYTF.

This clone came up a few times. This chain connects TRBV5-1 to TRBJ2-7; TRBD2 matches at 7 bases. The J segment lost 1 base and the V segment lost 0 bases, leaving 7 bases of the junction unmatched. Germline loops: CDR1 SGHRS, CDR2 YFSETQ. The CDR3 sequence is 16 residues long. CDR3 residues: CASSLDIAGGSYEQYF. In DNA, the CDR3 is TGCGCCAGCAGCTTGGATATAGCGGGCGGATCCTACGAGCAGTACTTC.

In its sample, this clone was seen many times. This chain uses TRBV11-2 with TRBJ2-5, with 7 positions matching TRBD1. Germline V lookup: CDR1 SGHAT, CDR2 FQNNGV. V trimming: 5 bases; J trimming: 4 bases; junction bases outside the gene matches: 7. The CDR3 sequence is 14 residues long. The CDR3 is CASSPGGWGETQYF. The CDR3 DNA reads TGTGCCAGCAGCCCAGGGGGATGGGGAGAGACCCAGTACTTC.

This clone came up a few times. The chain links TRBV10-3 to TRBJ2-3; TRBD2 matches at 10 bases. J lost 0 bases, V lost 2 bases, and 5 bases had no gene match. Germline assignment: CDR1 ENHRY and CDR2 SYGVKD. The CDR3 covers 17 residues. The CDR3: CAISESVAGGSTDTQYF. Here the CDR3 DNA reads TGTGCCATCAGTGAGAGCGTAGCGGGGGGCAGCACAGATACGCAGTATTTT.

The chain has TRBV28 and TRBJ1-2; possibly TRBD1 for D (6 bases). Trimming shortened V by 3 bases and J by 8 bases, and 19 bases separated the two germline ends. The CDR3 consists of 15 residues. Per the germline V gene, CDR1 is MDHEN and CDR2 is SYDVKM. CDR3 sequence: CASSFVSGRGSGYTF. DNA of the CDR3: TGTGCCAGCAGTTTCGTGTCCGGCAGGGGATCCGGCTACACCTTC.

This clone was detected a few times. The V call is TRBV7-9, the J call TRBJ1-5; D is possibly TRBD1 (6 bases). This CDR3 is built from 16 residues. Germline-derived CDR1 and CDR2 are SEHNR and FQNEAQ (reference sequence). The V and J ends lost 5 bases and 3 bases respectively, with 17 bases between them. In DNA, the CDR3 is TGTGCCAGCAGCACAACCGGGGGGCAACCCAATCAGCCCCAGCATTTT. Its translation: CASSTTGGQPNQPQHF.

On this clone: Compared with germline, one end of the junction differs, possibly owing to a read error. CDR3 loop: CASSLLVRDTEQFF. CDR3 DNA sequence: TGCGCCAGCAGCCTGCTTGTGAGGGACACTGAGCAGTTCTTC. The V and J genes are TRBV7-2 and TRBJ2-1, with D tentatively TRBD1 (6 bases). The CDR3 contains 14 residues. Per the germline V gene, CDR1 is SGHTA and CDR2 is FQGNSA.

This clone was seen a few times. The V and J genes are TRBV11-2 and TRBJ1-1; tentatively, D is TRBD1 (5 bases). From germline, CDR1 is SGHAT and CDR2 FQNNGV. Between the trimmed V and J ends, which lost 6 bases and 6 bases, there was a span of 17 bases. This CDR3 contains 14 residues. Here the CDR3 reads CASRPTMSGAEAFF. For the CDR3, the DNA is TGTGCCAGCAGACCGACGATGTCGGGGGCTGAAGCTTTCTTT.

A few counts support this clone. CDR3 region: CASSSFRGKDEQYF. CDR3 coding DNA: TGTGCCAGCAGTTCCTTTAGAGGGAAGGACGAGCAGTACTTC. The chain uses TRBV6-5 and TRBJ2-7, with D perhaps matching TRBD2 (5 bases). Trimming left V 4 bases short and J 5 bases short, with 15 bases between. The CDR3 length is 14 residues. Germline V gives CDR1 MNHEY, CDR2 SVGAGI.

The V call is TRBV19, the J call TRBJ1-2; 9 bases align to TRBD1. The CDR3 covers 15 residues. With 6 bases clipped from V and 0 bases from J, the junction kept 5 bases outside the gene matches. In germline, CDR1 is LNHDA, CDR2 SQIVND (reference sequence). Here the CDR3 DNA reads TGTGCCAGTAGGACCCGGGACAGGGCTAACTATGGCTACACCTTC. This codes for CASRTRDRANYGYTF.

The rearrangement joins TRBV5-4 to TRBJ1-3; the D gene is possibly TRBD1 (5 bases). The V gene lost 0 bases and the J gene lost 2 bases, with 12 bases spanning the gap. Germline loops: CDR1 SGHNT, CDR2 YYREEE (reference sequence). The CDR3 is 16 residues long. CDR3: CASSLGSGSTGNTIYF. The CDR3, as DNA: TGTGCCAGCAGCTTGGGCTCAGGGTCTACTGGAAACACCATATATTTT.

The chain uses TRBV14 and TRBJ2-7, with a tentative D call TRBD1 (6 bases). The CDR3 has 14 residues. Per germline, CDR1 SGHDN and CDR2 FVKESK. The germline V and J ends were trimmed by 1 base and 4 bases, with 11 bases remaining between them. This CDR3 is CASSQGGPAYEQYF. As DNA, the CDR3 is TGTGCCAGCAGCCAAGGGGGGCCCGCATACGAGCAGTACTTC.

This clone occurred a few times. This chain connects TRBV11-2 to TRBJ2-5, with TRBD2 matching 9 bases. The CDR3 is 16 residues long. CDR1 is SGHAT, CDR2 FQNNGV, per germline. J was trimmed by 1 base and V by 1 base; bases with no gene match: 4. The CDR3 nucleotides read TGTGCCAGCAGCTTAGGACTAGCGGCCTCCCAAGAGACCCAGTACTTC. Encoded protein: CASSLGLAASQETQYF.

The genes are TRBV14 and TRBJ2-7; 10 positions agree with TRBD1. Trimming at V came to 6 bases and at J to 0 bases, leaving 5 bases not matched to a gene. Germline V lookup: CDR1 SGHDN, CDR2 FVKESK. The CDR3 length is 15 residues. As DNA, the CDR3 is TGTGCCAGCAGTCAGGGACAGGGGTTCTCCTACGAGCAGTACTTC. Encoded protein: CASSQGQGFSYEQYF.

J is TRBJ1-4 and V is TRBV13; no definite D call. CDR1 is PRHDT and CDR2 is FYEKMQ in the germline V gene (reference sequence). V gave up 0 bases and J gave up 8 bases, with 16 bases separating them. The CDR3 runs to 16 residues. The CDR3 region is CASSLGRPAGGEKLFF. The CDR3 coding sequence is TGTGCCAGCAGCTTAGGCCGACCGGCCGGAGGGGAAAAACTGTTTTTT.